This is a list of T cell receptor beta chains from one sample in a study of blood T cell repertoires in COVID-19. Sequencing was performed with immunoSEQ multiplex PCR; in TCRdb, only in-frame clones are kept and a portion is missing. This table has around 330,000 clones, 85% appearing once. The sample taken for sequencing was PBMCs or T cells enriched from blood (not recorded which). Every receptor here comes from a woman aged 25 to 45 who had been exposed to COVID-19. The CDR3 runs from the conserved cysteine through the conserved F or W. Each record gives: D gene, J gene, clone size, V gene, CDR3 DNA, CDR3 protein. A D gene is named only where the DNA matches it firmly. The size entry is marked missing in some rows and otherwise reads once, few, many or a size class.

-	TRBJ1-6	few	TRBV9	TGTGCCAGCAGTTCTCAAGGAGGTAATTCACCCCTCCACTTT	CASSSQGGNSPLHF
-	TRBJ1-4	-	TRBV28	TGTGCCAGCAGTGTGGGAGGAATTAATGAAAAACTGTTTTTT	CASSVGGINEKLFF
TRBD2	TRBJ2-7	-	TRBV5-1	TGCGCCAGCAGCTTGAGCCCAGGGACTAGCGGGATGTACGAGCAGTACTTC	CASSLSPGTSGMYEQYF
-	TRBJ2-3	-	TRBV19	TGTGCCAGCCAGACAGGACCGAGCACAGATACGCAGTATTTT	CASQTGPSTDTQYF
TRBD1	TRBJ2-7	once	TRBV27	TGTGCCAGCACGTACCTTCCCCGGGCAGGGGGACCCTCCGAGCAGTACTTC	CASTYLPRAGGPSEQYF
-	TRBJ2-1	-	TRBV19	TGTGCCAGTGCCCTAAGCTCCTACAATGAGCAGTTCTTC	CASALSSYNEQFF
-	TRBJ1-2	-	TRBV10-2	TGCGCCAGCACTCTCAACAGGGCCCAGGGCTACACCTTC	CASTLNRAQGYTF
-	TRBJ1-3	-	TRBV2	TGTGCCAGCAGTGCCAATCCTGGAAACACCATATATTTT	CASSANPGNTIYF
-	TRBJ2-2	-	TRBV10-1	TGCGCCAGCAGTGTGTACAGGTCAACCGGGGAGCTGTTTTTT	CASSVYRSTGELFF
TRBD2	TRBJ2-2	-	TRBV28	TGTGCCAGCAGTCCTCCTAGCGGTTACACCGGGGAGCTGTTTTTT	CASSPPSGYTGELFF
-	TRBJ2-4	-	TRBV3-1/TRBV3-2	TGTGCCAGCAGCCAAGATCTCGGTTACCAAAACATTCAGTACTTC	CASSQDLGYQNIQYF
-	TRBJ1-1	-	TRBV7-2	TGTGCCAGCAGCTTACTAGGGGGGGCTGAAGCTTTCTTT	CASSLLGGAEAFF
TRBD1	TRBJ1-1	once	TRBV18	TGTGCCAGCTCACGACAGGGGATTCAGGACACTGAAGCTTTCTTT	CASSRQGIQDTEAFF
TRBD1	TRBJ1-5	once	TRBV7-2	TGTGCCAGCAGCACGAGCAGTACAGGGGGGAATCAGCCCCAGCATTTT	CASSTSSTGGNQPQHF
TRBD2	TRBJ2-7	-	TRBV28	TGTGCCAGCAGTTCGACTAGCGGGAGATACGAGCAGTACTTC	CASSSTSGRYEQYF
TRBD1	TRBJ1-2	once	TRBV19	TGTGCCAGTAGTGTCGGACAGGGGGCTTTCTATGGCTACACCTTC	CASSVGQGAFYGYTF
TRBD1	TRBJ2-3	-	TRBV7-3	TGTGCCAGCAGCTTGCCGAAAGACAGGGGAGGCACAGATACGCAGTATTTT	CASSLPKDRGGTDTQYF
-	TRBJ2-5	-	TRBV6-5	TGTGCCAGCAGACTCAGGGAGACCCAGTACTTC	CASRLRETQYF
-	TRBJ2-3	-	TRBV13	TGTGCCAGCAGCCCACAGGGCGCAGATACGCAGTATTTT	CASSPQGADTQYF
-	TRBJ2-3	-	TRBV28	TGTGCCAGCAGCCTGAGCACAGATACGCAGTATTTT	CASSLSTDTQYF
-	TRBJ1-2	-	TRBV19	TGTGCCAGTAGTAGGGCATCCTATGGCTACACCTTC	CASSRASYGYTF
-	TRBJ2-5	-	TRBV23-1	TGCGCCAGCAGTCAATCAGCCAGGATCGAAGAGACCCAGTACTTC	CASSQSARIEETQYF
TRBD2	TRBJ2-1	-	TRBV28	TGTGCCAGCAGTTCGCGACTAGCGGGGGTATACAATGAGCAGTTCTTC	CASSSRLAGVYNEQFF
-	TRBJ1-5	-	TRBV4-2	TGTGCCAGCAAGGGTGGGGAGGGCGGTCAGCCCCAGCATTTT	CASKGGEGGQPQHF
TRBD2	TRBJ2-7	-	TRBV13	TGTGCCAGCAGCTTAGCTAGCGGGGACGGGTACGAGCAGTACTTC	CASSLASGDGYEQYF
-	TRBJ2-2	-	TRBV5-4	TGTGCCAGCAGCTTGGATCTCGGGGAGCTGTTTTTT	CASSLDLGELFF